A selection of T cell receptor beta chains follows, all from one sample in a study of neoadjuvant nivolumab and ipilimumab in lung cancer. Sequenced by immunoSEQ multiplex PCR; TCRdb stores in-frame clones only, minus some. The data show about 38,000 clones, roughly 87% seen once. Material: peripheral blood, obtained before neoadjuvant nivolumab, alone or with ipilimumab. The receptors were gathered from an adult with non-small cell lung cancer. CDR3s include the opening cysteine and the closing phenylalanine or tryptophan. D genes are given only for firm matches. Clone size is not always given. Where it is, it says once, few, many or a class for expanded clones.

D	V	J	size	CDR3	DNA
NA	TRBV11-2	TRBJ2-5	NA	CASSLGRAAETQYF	TGTGCCAGCAGCTTAGGGCGGGCAGCGGAGACCCAGTACTTC
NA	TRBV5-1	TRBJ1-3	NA	CASSLGSSSGNTIYF	TGCGCCAGCAGCTTGGGGTCGAGCTCTGGAAACACCATATATTTT
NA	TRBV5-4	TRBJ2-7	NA	CASSLGDQPYEQYF	TGTGCCAGCAGCTTGGGGGATCAGCCCTACGAGCAGTACTTC
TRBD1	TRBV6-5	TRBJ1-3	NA	CASSYGTGAGNTIYF	TGTGCCAGCAGTTACGGGACAGGGGCAGGAAACACCATATATTTT
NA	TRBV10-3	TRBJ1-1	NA	CATGTGNTEAFF	TGTGCCACAGGGACGGGGAACACTGAAGCTTTCTTT
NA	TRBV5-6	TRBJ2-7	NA	CASSLRYSYEQYF	TGTGCCAGCAGCTTGCGGTACTCCTACGAGCAGTACTTC
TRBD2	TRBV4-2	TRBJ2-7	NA	CASSQDGREGYEQYF	TGTGCCAGCAGCCAAGATGGGCGGGAGGGGTACGAGCAGTACTTC
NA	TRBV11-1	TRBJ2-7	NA	CASSWGRGSSYEQYF	TGTGCCAGCAGCTGGGGCCGGGGGAGCTCCTACGAGCAGTACTTC
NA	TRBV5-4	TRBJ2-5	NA	CASSTGGAGRGETQYF	TGTGCCAGCAGCACAGGGGGGGCAGGTAGGGGAGAGACCCAGTACTTC
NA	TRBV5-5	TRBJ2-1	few	CASSPQYNEQFF	TGTGCCAGCAGCCCCCAGTACAATGAGCAGTTCTTC
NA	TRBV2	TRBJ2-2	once	CASSEWDSNTGELFF	TGTGCCAGCAGCGAGTGGGACTCCAACACCGGGGAGCTGTTTTTT
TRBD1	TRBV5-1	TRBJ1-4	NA	CASSRQGVEEKLFF	TGCGCCAGCAGCAGACAGGGTGTTGAAGAAAAACTGTTTTTT
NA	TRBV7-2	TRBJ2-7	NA	CASSFHRESYEQYF	TGTGCCAGCAGCTTCCACAGGGAGAGCTACGAGCAGTACTTC
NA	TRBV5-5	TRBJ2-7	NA	CASSEQPGAEQYF	TGTGCCAGCAGCGAGCAACCAGGGGCCGAGCAGTACTTC
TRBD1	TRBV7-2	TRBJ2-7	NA	CASSISQGAGAYEQYF	TGTGCCAGCAGCATAAGTCAGGGGGCTGGCGCCTACGAGCAGTACTTC
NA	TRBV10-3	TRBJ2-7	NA	CAIARDGYEQYF	TGTGCCATCGCCCGGGACGGCTACGAGCAGTACTTC
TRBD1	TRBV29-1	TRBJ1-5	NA	CSASSGTGLGQPQHF	TGCAGCGCTTCGTCCGGGACAGGGCTGGGACAGCCCCAGCATTTT